Here is one TCR beta chain with its context. Antigen specificity is unknown. Documented time point: week 5, during vaccination. Every single dose of the vaccine, 300 ug of mutant IDH1 20-mer peptide, came with topical imiquimod. TCRdb's table, derived via immunoSEQ multiplex PCR, lists solely in-frame clones and lacks some. The table has 75,000 to 80,000 clones, roughly 91% seen once; the top ten hold under 0.6%. Per the germline V gene, CDR1 is GTSNPN and CDR2 is SVGIG (reference sequence). Trimming cost V 5 bases and J 0 bases, with 9 bases left between them. The CDR3 runs 13 residues. This sample was taken from a study of a mutant IDH1 vaccine in newly diagnosed glioma. Overall study: The study gave patients eight vaccinations in weeks 1, 3, 5, 7, 11, 15, 19, 23. Vaccine dosing followed radiotherapy by 4-6 weeks, or accompanied temozolomide cycles.

J is TRBJ2-3 and V is TRBV30; unclear D gene. This specimen was PBMCs, taken from a glioma patient whose treatment included an IDH1 peptide vaccine. The sequence was collected from a woman aged 45-65 years with glioma. The CDR3 DNA sequence: TGTGCCTGGGTACGAACTAGCACAGATACGCAGTATTTT. This sequence encodes CAWVRTSTDTQYF.